This T cell receptor (beta chain) was found in a study of CD4 T cells in relation to SARS-CoV-2 and coronaviruses. For the study at large: No peptide or an HIV-1 Nef peptide pool served as negative control.

General study points: SARS-CoV-2-driven expansion was significantly weaker in crossreactive than monoreactive clones.

With regard to this clone: What it recognizes is unknown.

CDR1 is MNHEY, CDR2 SVGAGI, per germline. The CDR3 spans 15 residues. V was cut by 6 bases and J by 0 bases, with 11 bases left in between. TCRdb's table, derived via immunoSEQ multiplex PCR, lists solely in-frame clones and lacks some. The sample consists of 20,000 or so clones, over 60% of them appearing once. Before the COVID-19 pandemic, during about 2010-2018, CD4+ T cells were taken from unexposed donors. CD4+ T cells were isolated from the cells after around eleven days of culture. Unexposed-donor CD4+ T cells were probed with SARS-CoV-2 S/N and four cold-coronavirus spikes, cells permitting. This sequence joins TRBV6-5 and TRBJ1-4, with unresolved D. Sequencing input: CD4+ T cells from PBMCs, cultured in vitro. The clonotype originates from a human donor in good health. The CDR3: CASRMGGSTNEKLFF. CDR3 DNA sequence: TGTGCCAGCAGGATGGGAGGGTCAACTAATGAAAAACTGTTTTTT.